A single sample gave rise to the 26 T cell receptor beta chains below, sequenced in a study of T-cell memory formation after mild COVID-19. TCRdb ran MiXCR on the 5' RACE reads and lists one entry per CDR3 protein. The sample consists of some 200,000 distinct CDR3 sequences, 20% to 25% of them appearing once. Material: PBMCs or a T cell subset sorted from them (not recorded which). The receptors derive from an adult woman who had mild COVID-19 (a few samples of this study predate the infection). Cell type and time point are not known.

This chain joins TRBV29-1 and TRBJ2-7; D is tentatively TRBD1 or TRBD2 (5 bases each). V lost 8 bases, J lost 7 bases, and 15 bases lay in between. In germline, CDR1 is SQVTM, CDR2 ANQGSEA. This CDR3 spans 11 amino acids. The CDR3 nucleotides are TGCAGCTTGCGGGCCGGGACGGAGCAGTACTTC. As protein: CSLRAGTEQYF.

This CDR3 reads CASSETGGLAGKSSYNEQFF. Written as DNA, the CDR3 is TGTGCCAGCAGTGAAACCGGAGGACTAGCGGGTAAGAGCTCCTACAATGAGCAGTTCTTC. The V and J genes are TRBV25-1 and TRBJ2-1; 11 positions match TRBD2. CDR3 size: 20 residues. J was trimmed by 0 bases and V by 2 bases; bases with no gene match: 12. Germline CDR1 MGHDK, CDR2 SYGVNS.

This chain joins TRBV25-1 and TRBJ2-1, with 9 bases aligning to TRBD2. V dropped 2 bases and J dropped 7; count of bases not matched to a gene: 6. The CDR3 runs 15 residues. Germline CDR1 is MGHDK and CDR2 is SYGVNS. CDR3 in DNA: TGTGCCAGCAGTGAAGCTTTAGCGGGAGCGAATGAGCAGTTCTTC. It is translated as CASSEALAGANEQFF. The variable domain in full, completed from reference TRBV25-1 and TRBJ2-1, reads EADIYQTPRYLVIGTGKKITLECSQTMGHDKMYWYQQDPGMELHLIHYSYGVNSTEKGDLSSESTVSRIRTEHFPLTLESARPSHTSQYLCASSEALAGANEQFFGPGTRLTVL.

The rearrangement links TRBV12-3 or TRBV12-4 to TRBJ2-7; TRBD1 might be the D (5 bases). The CDR3 contains 14 residues. Trimming removed 6 bases from V and 7 bases from J, with 19 bases in between. The CDR3 DNA is TGTGCCAGCAGCCTGTCTTCCCGGCCAGGGGAGCAGTACTTC. Its protein product is CASSLSSRPGEQYF.

This clonotype appeared a few times. The chain is built from TRBV29-1 and TRBJ2-1; D could derive from TRBD1 or TRBD2 (5 bases each). Germline V gene data show CDR1 as SQVTM and CDR2 as ANQGSEA. The CDR3 sequence is 14 residues long. V gave up 6 bases and J gave up 4 bases, with 16 bases separating them. The CDR3 loop is CSVPPGAGYNEQFF. CDR3 DNA: TGCAGCGTACCCCCCGGGGCTGGTTACAATGAGCAGTTCTTC.

This clonotype was detected only a few times. This sequence joins TRBV25-1 and TRBJ2-7; D is uncertain. The CDR3 loop spans 11 amino acids. Germline-derived CDR1 and CDR2 are MGHDK and SYGVNS. V was shortened by 5 bases and J by 3 bases, with 5 bases between the two germline ends. CDR3 nucleotides: TGTGCCAGCAGTATTAACTACGAGCAGTACTTC. This encodes CASSINYEQYF.

The chain carries TRBV4-3 and TRBJ2-3, with a weak D call TRBD2 (6 bases). The germline V and J ends were trimmed by 0 bases and 0 bases, with 16 bases remaining between them. Germline-derived CDR1 and CDR2 are LGHNA and YSLEER. There are 18 residues in the CDR3. The chain's CDR3 is CASSQDGGRETSTDTQYF. DNA for the CDR3: TGCGCCAGCAGCCAAGATGGAGGGCGGGAAACAAGCACAGATACGCAGTATTTT.

The CDR3 is CASSSGTYTTYEQYF. Here the CDR3 DNA reads TGTGCCAGCAGCTCCGGGACATACACCACCTACGAGCAGTACTTC. The chain links TRBV7-9 to TRBJ2-7; a weak D match, TRBD1 (6 bases). Per the germline V gene, CDR1 is SEHNR and CDR2 is FQNEAQ (reference sequence). Trimming cost V 4 bases and J 2 bases, with 15 bases left between them. The CDR3 runs 15 residues. Together with reference TRBV7-9 and TRBJ2-7, the CDR3 gives the full variable domain: DTGVSQNPRHKITKRGQNVTFRCDPISEHNRLYWYRQTLGQGPEFLTYFQNEAQLEKSRLLSDRFSAERPKGSFSTLEIQRTEQGDSAMYLCASSSGTYTTYEQYFGPGTRLTVT.

The chain has TRBV4-3 and TRBJ1-2; D is possibly TRBD1 (6 bases). V lost 3 bases and J lost 3, with 17 bases in between. Per the germline V gene, CDR1 is LGHNA and CDR2 is YSLEER. This CDR3 contains 16 residues. The CDR3: CASSQNLQGSDYGYTF. CDR3 in DNA: TGCGCCAGCAGCCAGAACTTACAGGGATCCGACTATGGCTACACCTTC.

There are a few counts of this clonotype. The chain employs TRBV6-2 or TRBV6-3 and TRBJ2-7, with a tentative D call TRBD2 (6 bases). The CDR3 extends over 13 amino acids. The germline V gene encodes CDR1 MNHEY and CDR2 SVGEGT. V was shortened by 0 bases and J by 6 bases, with 9 bases between the two germline ends. For the CDR3, the DNA is TGTGCCAGCAGTTACTCGGATAGCGGCGAGCAGTACTTC. Protein product: CASSYSDSGEQYF.

The rearrangement joins TRBV20-1 to TRBJ2-2, with D tentatively TRBD1 (6 bases). The CDR3 length is 16 residues. CDR1 DFQATT and CDR2 SNEGSKA come from the germline V gene (reference sequence). Trimming took 2 bases from V and 5 from J, leaving 18 bases between them. The DNA for the CDR3 is TGCAGTGCTAGAAGCCCAGGGTCTGACAGGACCGGGGAGCTGTTTTTT. Protein: CSARSPGSDRTGELFF.

The table lists this clonotype with a few counts. The CDR3 region has the DNA TGTGCCAGCAGCCCCGGACTGGGGACCTACAATGAGCAGTTCTTC. Amino acids: CASSPGLGTYNEQFF. The genes are TRBV9 and TRBJ2-1; weak D call: TRBD2 (5 bases). The V and J ends lost 4 bases and 2 bases respectively, with 13 bases between them. Looked up from germline, CDR1 is SGDLS and CDR2 is YYNGEE. The CDR3 is 15 amino acids.

V usage is TRBV5-1 and J usage is TRBJ2-5; 11 nucleotides agree with TRBD2. The CDR3 contains 15 residues. V gave up 4 bases and J gave up 4 bases; unmatched junction bases: 6. Germline V gene sequence: CDR1 SGHRS, CDR2 YFSETQ. In DNA, the CDR3 is TGCGCCAGCAGCCCCTGGACTAGCGGGTTAGAGACCCAGTACTTC. This codes for CASSPWTSGLETQYF.

The rearrangement uses TRBV4-2 and TRBJ2-7; D gene uncertain. The CDR3 covers 11 residues. Looked up from germline, CDR1 is LGHNA and CDR2 is YNFKEQ. The V and J ends lost 5 bases and 6 bases respectively, with 8 bases between them. The CDR3 nucleotides read TGTGCCAGCAGCAGGTCGTCCGAGCAGTACTTC. Translating it yields CASSRSSEQYF.

This clonotype was detected a few times. The chain employs TRBV7-6 and TRBJ2-2; the D is unclear. CDR3 size: 14 residues. Trimming took off 6 bases at V and 2 bases at J, with 10 bases between the two ends. Germline CDR1 is SGHVS and CDR2 is FNYEAQ. CDR3 loop: CASSFETNTGELFF. The CDR3 DNA reads TGTGCCAGCAGTTTCGAGACCAACACCGGGGAGCTGTTTTTT.

V gene TRBV7-9 combines with J gene TRBJ1-1; no clear D. Trimming took off 2 bases at V and 0 bases at J, with 19 bases between the two ends. The germline gives CDR1 SEHNR, CDR2 FQNEAQ (reference sequence). The CDR3 extends over 18 amino acids. The CDR3 DNA sequence: TGTGCCAGCAGCTTAAGTCGCGGTAGGGCAGGCATGAACACTGAAGCTTTCTTT. It specifies CASSLSRGRAGMNTEAFF. Combining the CDR3 with reference TRBV7-9 and TRBJ1-1 gives the whole variable domain DTGVSQNPRHKITKRGQNVTFRCDPISEHNRLYWYRQTLGQGPEFLTYFQNEAQLEKSRLLSDRFSAERPKGSFSTLEIQRTEQGDSAMYLCASSLSRGRAGMNTEAFFGQGTRLTVV.

Only a few counts were recorded for this clonotype. This chain links TRBV6-4 with TRBJ2-5; 10 bases map to TRBD2. CDR1 and CDR2 from the germline V gene are MRHNA and SNTAGT. Trimming cost V 3 bases and J 4 bases; bases outside gene matches: 5. The length of the CDR3 is 15 residues. CDR3 protein: CASSEKAGGPETQYF. DNA for the CDR3: TGTGCCAGCAGTGAAAAAGCGGGAGGGCCAGAGACCCAGTACTTC.

The genes are TRBV11-3 and TRBJ2-7, with 10 bases lining up with TRBD1. In germline, CDR1 is SGHNT, CDR2 YENEEA. The CDR3 loop spans 16 amino acids. After removal of 5 bases from V and 3 bases from J, the junction contained 10 bases not matched to a gene. As DNA, the CDR3 is TGTGCCAGCAGCCACGGGGCCGGGACAGGGGACTACGAGCAGTACTTC. This sequence encodes CASSHGAGTGDYEQYF.

The chain is built from TRBV12-3 or TRBV12-4 and TRBJ2-3; 13 nucleotides align to TRBD2. The junction had 8 bases not matched to a gene; V was cut back by 6 bases and J by 11 bases. CDR3 length equals 14 residues. CDR3 nucleotide sequence: TGTGCCAGCAGCCGGACTAGCGGGAGTGGAAAGCAGTATTTT. This encodes CASSRTSGSGKQYF.

The CDR3 DNA is TGTGCCAGCAGTTATTCTTCCTGGGGCAGGGGGCTGAACACTGAAGCTTTCTTT. Translated: CASSYSSWGRGLNTEAFF. J is TRBJ1-1 and V is TRBV6-5, with 8 bases fitting TRBD1. CDR3 length: 18 amino acids. Germline V gene lookup returns CDR1 MNHEY and CDR2 SVGAGI. With V trimmed by 3 bases and J by 0 bases, 12 bases remained unmatched.

The chain recombines TRBV7-2 with TRBJ1-3; D remains unclear. The CDR3 totals 15 residues. In germline, CDR1 is SGHTA, CDR2 FQGNSA. Trimming stripped 5 bases from V and 0 bases from J, with 11 bases between. The CDR3 DNA reads TGTGCCAGCAGCCCCGGTTACAGCTCTGGAAACACCATATATTTT. Its protein is CASSPGYSSGNTIYF.

This clonotype occurred a few times. The chain carries TRBV7-9 and TRBJ2-1, with unresolved D. The CDR3 sequence is 15 residues long. The V end was cut by 3 bases, the J end by 7 bases, with 16 bases between. In germline, CDR1 is SEHNR, CDR2 FQNEAQ (reference sequence). The chain's CDR3 is CASSLVVRATNEQFF. CDR3 coding DNA: TGTGCCAGCAGCTTGGTGGTTCGAGCGACAAATGAGCAGTTCTTC. Together with reference TRBV7-9 and TRBJ2-1, the CDR3 gives the full variable domain: DTGVSQNPRHKITKRGQNVTFRCDPISEHNRLYWYRQTLGQGPEFLTYFQNEAQLEKSRLLSDRFSAERPKGSFSTLEIQRTEQGDSAMYLCASSLVVRATNEQFFGPGTRLTVL.

This clonotype was seen a few times. This chain joins TRBV7-9 and TRBJ2-7; D perhaps matches TRBD1 (5 bases). Per the germline V gene, CDR1 is SEHNR and CDR2 is FQNEAQ (reference sequence). The CDR3 is 13 residues long. V was pared by 7 bases and J by 3 bases, with 13 bases between. This CDR3 is CASTQPGIYEQYF. CDR3 bases: TGTGCCAGCACCCAGCCAGGGATCTACGAGCAGTACTTC.

This chain connects TRBV11-2 to TRBJ2-3, with 10 bases that match TRBD2. The CDR3 consists of 17 residues. V trimming: 2 bases; J trimming: 6 bases; junction bases outside the gene matches: 11. Germline values: CDR1 SGHAT, CDR2 FQNNGV. The CDR3 region is CASSLSASGSLSDTQYF. CDR3 bases: TGTGCCAGCAGCTTAAGTGCTAGCGGGAGTCTATCTGATACGCAGTATTTT.

This clonotype was counted a few times. The rearrangement links TRBV2 to TRBJ1-5; tentatively, D is TRBD1 (5 bases). CDR1 is SNHLY and CDR2 is FYNNEI in the germline V gene. The CDR3 is made up of 12 amino acids. V lost 3 bases and J 7 bases, leaving 7 bases between the germline ends. For the CDR3, the DNA is TGTGCCAGCAGTGAGTGGGGCCAGCCCCAGCATTTT. Protein: CASSEWGQPQHF.

The chain combines TRBV7-9 with TRBJ2-3, with D tentatively TRBD2 (5 bases). The CDR3 sequence is 12 residues long. In germline, CDR1 is SEHNR, CDR2 FQNEAQ (reference sequence). V dropped 3 bases and J dropped 8 bases, with 9 bases sitting between them. The CDR3 here is CASSFPGGTQYF. CDR3 nucleotides: TGTGCCAGCAGCTTTCCTGGAGGTACGCAGTATTTT.